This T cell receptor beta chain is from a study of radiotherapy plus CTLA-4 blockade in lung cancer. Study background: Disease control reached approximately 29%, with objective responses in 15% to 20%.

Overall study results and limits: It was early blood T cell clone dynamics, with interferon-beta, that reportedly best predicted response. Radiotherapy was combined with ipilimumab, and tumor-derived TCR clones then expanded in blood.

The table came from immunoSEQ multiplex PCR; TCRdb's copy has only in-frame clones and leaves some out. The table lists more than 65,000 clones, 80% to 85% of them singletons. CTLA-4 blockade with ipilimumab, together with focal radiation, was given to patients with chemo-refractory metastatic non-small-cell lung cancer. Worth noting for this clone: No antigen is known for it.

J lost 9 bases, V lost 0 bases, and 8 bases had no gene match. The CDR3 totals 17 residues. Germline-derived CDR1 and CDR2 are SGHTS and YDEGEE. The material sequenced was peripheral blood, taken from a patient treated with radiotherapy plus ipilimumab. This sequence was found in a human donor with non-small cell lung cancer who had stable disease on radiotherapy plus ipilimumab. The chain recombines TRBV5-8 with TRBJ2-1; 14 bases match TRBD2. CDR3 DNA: TGTGCCAGCAGCTTGGTGGGGACTAGCGGGGGCCTAGGTGAGCAGTTCTTC. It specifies CASSLVGTSGGLGEQFF.